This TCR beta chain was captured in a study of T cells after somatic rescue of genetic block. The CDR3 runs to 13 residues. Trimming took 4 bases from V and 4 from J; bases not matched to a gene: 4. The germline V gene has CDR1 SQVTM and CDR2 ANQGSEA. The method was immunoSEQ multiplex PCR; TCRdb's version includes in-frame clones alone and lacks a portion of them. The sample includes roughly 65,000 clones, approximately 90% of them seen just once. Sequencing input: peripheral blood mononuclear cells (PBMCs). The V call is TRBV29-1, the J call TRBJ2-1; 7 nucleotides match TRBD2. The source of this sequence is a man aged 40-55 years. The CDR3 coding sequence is TGCAGCGTTGCGGGGGGTAATTACAATGAGCAGTTCTTC. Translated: CSVAGGNYNEQFF.